This T cell receptor (beta chain) derives from a study of cytomegalovirus exposure and HLA in healthy donors (dated by TCRdb to 2015 to 2018). Some background on the complete study: According to an earlier analysis of several hundred of the donors, about 179 million T cells yielded 117 million unique TCR beta sequences and approximately 300 Gb of sequence data. Roughly 300 gigabases of sequencing data and tens of millions of unique TCR sequences were included in an early release covering around 650 HLA-typed donors. Among the approximately 430 genotyped donors, about 83% belonged to the genetic ancestry cluster associated with self-reported Caucasian donors. The study aimed to test whether cataloging public T cell receptors could reveal signatures of past pathogen exposure. The study used immunosequencing to profile the T cell repertoires of more than 650 subjects and linked those repertoires to cytomegalovirus serostatus. In addition to the first cohort of 666 subjects, a separate validation cohort of approximately 120 different subjects was used. To predict cytomegalovirus infection status, the study combined high-throughput TCR immunosequencing, statistical association of individual TCRs with disease status, and machine learning. In a later analysis, previously published TCR beta repertoires from more than 500 donors were re-analyzed and high-resolution HLA genotyping was added so that TCR occurrence patterns could be studied. In the later analysis, no new phenotypic data were used to find candidate immune exposures; instead, reliance was placed on TCR beta sequences and their occurrence across donors. An earlier analysis of fewer than 750 of the donors used high-throughput TCR beta sequencing to judge whether each TCR beta V gene segment behaved as functional or pseudogenic. Donor age, sex, ethnicity and CMV serostatus were compiled together with the repertoire data. A later genetic analysis took genome-wide SNP genotypes for about three fifths of the 666 donors and used that subset as a discovery cohort. All discovery cohort repertoires had been generated on a single sequencing platform. Both class I and class II loci were covered by HLA typing, at four-digit resolution. Typing coverage varied by locus: 629-630 donors for A, B, C, DRB1 and DQB1; more than 500 for DQA1; nearly 610 for DPA1; some 470 for DPB1. Because of strong linkage in the cohort, roughly five DR-DQ haplotypes were treated as single units for association and clustering. Among under 450 genotyped donors of the cohort, an average of 235,054 unique TCR beta nucleotide sequences were sequenced per donor, roughly 20% of them non-productive.

Points the paper makes about the study in general: The cohort was sequenced for TCR beta chains only, and without alpha or paired-chain data the features that could be detected were limited. Compared with equally common non-associated chains, HLA-associated TCR beta chains in a later analysis were more clonally expanded and had lower generation probabilities. The study gave a list of 150 to 200 TCR beta chains associated with cytomegalovirus. The classifier was reported to diagnose cytomegalovirus status with high specificity and sensitivity in both the original and validation cohorts. The authors suggested that the approach could potentially be generalized to other disease states and immunological phenotypes. In a later analysis, most CMV-associated TCR beta chains were found to appear HLA-restricted, with HLA associations seemingly driven largely by CMV exposure. In a later genetic analysis, a missense DCLRE1C variant was associated with V-gene and J-gene trimming of TCR beta chains, and the association was replicated in an independent cohort. A group of highly shared sequence variants was considered likely to be a technical artifact of the sequencing pipeline. Most TCR sequences were observed very rarely across donors, whereas some public TCRs were present in many individuals. According to a later analysis, parvovirus B19, influenza, CMV and Epstein-Barr virus appeared linked to several top co-occurrence clusters. Sequencing depth was assumed to be roughly uniform across donors in the presence/absence analyses, though that assumption may not hold. In a later analysis, the rate of TCR association differed among HLA loci, with DRB1 alleles having the most associated TCRs and HLA-C alleles having the fewest. Linkage disequilibrium might explain the correlated functional status among segregating V segments, but an unknown experimental factor could not be ruled out. The earlier analysis of approximately 560 of the donors excluded some 15 rarely observed V segments, including chromosome 9 orphons, because counts were too low. A few of the identified cytomegalovirus-associated TCR beta chains were confirmed in vitro to be specific for cytomegalovirus antigens. According to a later genetic analysis, donors in an Asian-associated ancestry cluster had fewer N-insertions in productive TCRs than the roughly 670-donor mean. A further reported finding was that TCR beta sequences accurately predicted the HLA-A and HLA-B alleles for most subjects in the first cohort. At a false discovery rate of 0.05, a later analysis linked 15,000 to 20,000 TCR beta sequences to specific HLA alleles. When HLA alleles, especially DR and DQ, strongly co-occurred, attributing TCR associations to individual alleles was difficult. An earlier analysis of 450 to 750 of the donors showed that most TCR beta V segments appeared in productive rearrangements either about 87% or about 30% of the time, which broadly matched IMGT annotations. Immune exposure information for the cohort was limited to CMV serostatus. Because some donors lacked HLA typing at each locus, the association tests relied only on the typed subset. Some IMGT-functional V segments, including TRBV6-2 and TRBV6-3, could not be distinguished by the 87-base-pair reads and were therefore excluded.

The library came from the immunoSEQ multiplex PCR assay. For the multiplex PCR, a mixture combining 60 forward primers for TCR Vbeta segments and 13 reverse primers for TCR Jbeta segments was used. Amplification of the CDR3 region of rearranged TCR beta genes was performed with a multiplex PCR assay on genomic DNA. On the Illumina HiSeq System, the amplified TCR beta libraries were sequenced as 87-base-pair reads. In the source study's methods: A later analysis tallied 70 million to 100 million unique TCR beta chains across the 666 repertoires, and around 10 million of those chains were shared by two or more donors. Raw reads were error-corrected and collapsed into unique sequences by a nearest-neighbor algorithm in which closely related sequences were merged to remove PCR and sequencing errors. To assign V, D and J gene segments, CDR3 sequences were aligned to IMGT reference sequences. For a sequence to be retained, a match of at least six nucleotides was required to both a V gene segment and a J gene segment. Rearrangements were called productive when the CDR3 lacked stop codons and stayed in frame with V and J; all others were non-productive. CDR3 was defined according to IMGT convention as the region running from the second conserved V-encoded cysteine to the conserved J-encoded phenylalanine. The earlier analysis of around 640 of the donors excluded sequences that lacked an unambiguous match to a single V gene segment. An earlier analysis of 587 of the donors classified V segments as functional when productive rearrangements were above 56.7% and as segregating when the standard deviation between donors was above 5%. A statistical classification framework was built to diagnose cytomegalovirus status from the catalog of TCR beta chain sequences. In a later analysis, V and J genes were assigned by comparing TCR nucleotide sequences against IMGT/GENE-DB human TR gene sequences. The TCRdist pipeline was used in a later analysis to assign CDR3 sequences and most-parsimonious VDJ recombination scenarios. In a later analysis, each TCR beta chain was defined by its CDR3 amino acid sequence together with its V-gene family, and reads lacking a unique V-gene family were excluded. A later analysis removed roughly 590 highly shared, low-generation-probability nucleotide sequences to deal with suspected cross-contamination and a sequencing artifact. For each public chain, a later analysis derived a clonal expansion index from normalized ranks of inferred template counts within each repertoire. Generation probabilities in a later analysis came from a VDJ recombination model fitted to out-of-frame rearrangements, and those results were checked against IGoR. A later analysis scored TCR-TCR, TCR-HLA and TCR-CMV co-occurrence with hypergeometric tests, applying a repertoire-size bias correction to TCR pairs. A later analysis estimated false discovery rates by permuting HLA or CMV assignments 20 times. In a later analysis, co-occurring TCRs were grouped using DBSCAN, with TCRdist sequence similarity added in when clustering inside HLA-allele-positive subsets. For co-occurrence clustering, repertoires with fewer than 30,000 or more than 120,000 public chains were excluded, along with 5 or 6 repertoires with anomalous nucleotide sharing. This immuneACCESS table, as held by TCRdb, lists in-frame sequences with V and J called but not all clones. Of the missing ones, under half trace to an unresolved V gene in checked studies; the others have no known cause. The V and J calls and clone size come from that table; D and trimming were worked out from the DNA. The sample table lists about 140,000 clones, roughly 60% of them with a count of one. The top ten clonotypes cover 2.4% of the sample.

In the case of this clone: There is no known antigen for this receptor. There are no base qualities to consult, and no much larger clone falls within one base.

The CDR1 and CDR2 encoded by the germline V gene are LGHNA and YNFKEQ. Relative to germline, V is missing 2 bases and J is missing 1 base, with 4 bases of the junction outside any gene match. The cysteine opens and the phenylalanine closes a CDR3 of 15 amino acids. Of all the DNA, just the CDR3 is kept, 45 bases in frame from base 1. The cohort comprised some 680 healthy bone marrow donors. All cohort members were sampled while nominally healthy, although unrecorded immune exposures were likely present. The donor tested CMV seronegative, placing the donor among the 350 or so seronegative members of the cohort. A peripheral blood sample was collected from each donor, and TCR beta sequencing was performed on peripheral blood mononuclear cells. Genomic DNA extraction from the blood cell samples was performed with the Qiagen DNeasy Blood Extraction Kit.

Sequenced material: PBMCs. Recombination joined TRBV4-2 with TRBJ1-1, and 7 junctional nucleotides match TRBD1. The TCR originated in a woman aged 40 to 49 in good health and CMV-seronegative. The DNA sequence reads TGTGCCAGCAGCCAAACTTGGACAGGGAACACTGAAGCTTTCTTT. This translates into CASSQTWTGNTEAFF.